This T cell receptor beta chain was retrieved from a study of beta chain features in type 1 diabetes. Study results and limitations: Within each of all four CD4+ subsets, Type 1 diabetes patients had TCRB CDR3s that were moderately but significantly shorter. Naive, central memory and Treg TCRB repertoires seemed to resemble each other more closely in patients than they did in healthy donors.

The V gene's germline CDR1 is LNHDA and CDR2 SQIVND (reference sequence). The CDR3 loop spans 14 amino acids. V lost 9 bases and J lost 0, with 12 bases in between. Every donor had blood drawn once into heparin, about 116 mL on average. Post-sort purity exceeded 95% for all sorted populations. This clone has a handful of counts. Its antigen is unidentified. The entirety of the isolated RNA underwent reverse transcription, so expressed TCRB transcripts were sequenced. The data were produced by immunoSEQ multiplex PCR, yet TCRdb's version contains in-frame clones alone and is incomplete. This table has about 150,000 clones, around 10% appearing once.

The sequenced material came from central memory CD4+ T cells from blood. The chain links TRBV19 to TRBJ2-1; perhaps TRBD1 as D (5 bases). The TCR comes from a man between 18 and 29 years old in good health. The CDR3 spells CASRQGVSYNEQFF. CDR3 coding DNA: TGTGCCAGCCGGCAAGGGGTCTCCTACAATGAGCAGTTCTTC.